Listed here are 28 T cell receptor beta chains from one sample, sequenced in a study of blood T cells in healthy people across ages. A J-beta primer mix and a sample-barcoded 5' primer were used in a second PCR of about 7 to 11 cycles. TCRdb re-called the 5' RACE reads with MiXCR, one entry per CDR3 protein. The sample records about 680,000 distinct CDR3 sequences, more than 40% being singletons. The sample comprised blood. The receptors were sampled from a woman aged 60-70 years in good health.

This sequence joins TRBV7-9 and TRBJ2-6; possible D gene TRBD2, 6 bases. Trimming left V 6 bases short and J 0 bases short, with 18 bases between. Germline CDR1 reads SEHNR; CDR2 reads FQNEAQ (reference sequence). This CDR3 contains 18 residues. The CDR3 DNA reads as TGTGCCAGCAGGGGGGACTCCTTCGTTCCCTCTGGGGCCAACGTCCTGACTTTC. Protein product: CASRGDSFVPSGANVLTF.

This clonotype was found once. A read error may produce the germline difference seen at one junction end. The rearrangement uses TRBV6-2 or TRBV6-3 and TRBJ1-5, with unresolved D. Germline V gene sequence: CDR1 MNHEY, CDR2 SVGEGT. The CDR3 consists of 13 residues. CDR3 in amino acids: CASSDSGNQPQHF. For the CDR3, the DNA is TGTGCCAGCAGTGACTCGGGAAATCAGCCCCAGCATTTT.

Only one count was recorded for this clonotype. J is TRBJ2-1 and V is TRBV20-1; D is undetermined. Judging by the DNA end, TRBJ2-7 fits better; the J call may be wrong. CDR1 is DFQATT and CDR2 is SNEGSKA in the germline V gene (reference sequence). The CDR3 is 11 residues long. The CDR3 is CSAVAYNEQYF. CDR3 nucleotide sequence: TGCAGTGCTGTAGCATACAATGAGCAGTACTTC.

The chain employs TRBV29-1 and TRBJ2-5; perhaps D is TRBD1 or TRBD2 (5 bases each). The germline gives CDR1 SQVTM, CDR2 ANQGSEA. The CDR3 length is 18 residues. The ends were cut back, 0 bases at V and 11 bases at J, with 31 bases in the middle. CDR3 residues: CSVEDFMGEPVSYNEQYF. The CDR3 coding sequence is TGCAGCGTTGAAGATTTTATGGGGGAACCCGTGTCCTACAATGAGCAGTACTTC.

The gene calls are TRBV11-2 and TRBJ2-7; D call uncertain. V was trimmed by 5 bases and J by 5 bases, leaving 19 bases between them. Germline V CDR1 and CDR2: SGHAT, FQNNGV. The CDR3 is 15 amino acids. The CDR3 region is CASSDTTGRRNEQYF. CDR3 DNA: TGTGCCAGCAGCGATACGACGGGCCGTCGGAACGAGCAGTACTTC. Drawing the rest from reference TRBV11-2 and TRBJ2-7, the complete variable domain is EAGVAQSPRYKIIEKRQSVAFWCNPISGHATLYWYQQILGQGPKLLIQFQNNGVVDDSQLPKDRFSAERLKGVDSTLKIQPAKLEDSAVYLCASSDTTGRRNEQYFGPGTRLTVT.

This clonotype was seen a few times. This chain links TRBV29-1 with TRBJ1-1; TRBD1 is a possible D gene (6 bases). This CDR3 region has 15 residues. The germline V gene encodes CDR1 SQVTM and CDR2 ANQGSEA. V was trimmed by 4 bases and J by 5 bases, leaving 20 bases between them. CDR3 nucleotides: TGCAGCGTTGCACCAGAAAGCAGGGGAGCGACTGAAGCTTTCTTT. Amino acids: CSVAPESRGATEAFF.

This clonotype was observed a handful of times. The V call is TRBV10-3, the J call TRBJ2-1; 7 bases align to TRBD2. The V and J ends lost 5 bases and 2 bases, in that order; junction bases with no gene match: 3. Germline V CDR1 and CDR2: ENHRY, SYGVKD. The CDR3 runs 14 residues. DNA for the CDR3: TGTGCCATCAGTACTAGCGCTACCTACAATGAGCAGTTCTTC. It specifies CAISTSATYNEQFF.

As regards this clonotype: One junction end disagrees with the germline gene, perhaps due to a read error. The chain is built from TRBV3-1 and TRBJ2-3, with 7 bases fitting TRBD1. Germline V gene data show CDR1 as LGHDT and CDR2 as YNNKEL (reference sequence). This CDR3 is built from 17 residues. CDR3 amino acids: CASSQGTGMGRTDAQYF. The CDR3, as DNA: TGTGCCAGCAGCCAAGGGACAGGAATGGGACGGACAGATGCGCAGTATTTT.

This clonotype was detected many times. The chain employs TRBV5-1 and TRBJ1-1, with TRBD1 matching over 10 bases. This CDR3 comprises 17 residues. Trimming took 4 bases from V and 0 from J; bases not matched to a gene: 9. Germline V gives CDR1 SGHRS, CDR2 YFSETQ. The CDR3 reads CASSNARGQGVNTEAFF. The CDR3 coding sequence is TGCGCCAGCAGCAATGCCCGAGGACAGGGGGTGAACACTGAAGCTTTCTTT.

The chain has TRBV2 and TRBJ2-1, with D hard to call. There are 13 residues in the CDR3. In germline, CDR1 is SNHLY, CDR2 FYNNEI. V lost 1 base and J lost 10, with 11 bases in between. This chain's CDR3 is CASSEGLYREQFF. The DNA of the CDR3 is TGTGCCAGCAGTGAAGGACTCTACCGGGAGCAGTTCTTC.

This chain links TRBV21-1 with TRBJ2-7; the table's D call TRBD1 went unverified against the DNA. TRBV21-1 is annotated as a pseudogene. The CDR3 is 15 residues long. Here the CDR3 DNA reads TGTGCCAGCTTAACAGGGAGCATTAACAACTACGAGCAGTACTTC. This codes for CASLTGSINNYEQYF.

This sequence joins TRBV6-4 and TRBJ1-6; possible D gene TRBD1, 5 bases. The CDR3 runs 15 residues. The V gene lost 10 bases and the J gene lost 5 bases, with 18 bases spanning the gap. CDR1 MRHNA and CDR2 SNTAGT come from the germline V gene. The CDR3 loop reads CANYISREDNSPLHF. In DNA, the CDR3 is TGTGCCAACTATATTTCCAGGGAAGATAATTCACCCCTCCACTTT.

The V call is TRBV6-5, the J call TRBJ1-2, with D hard to call. V shed 3 bases and J shed 5 bases, with 16 bases lying between them. The V gene's germline CDR1 is MNHEY and CDR2 SVGAGI. The CDR3 sequence is 15 residues long. CDR3 nucleotides: TGTGCCAGCAGTTATTCCTGGGGTGGAGAGTATGGCTACACCTTC. Its translation: CASSYSWGGEYGYTF.

This clonotype was seen a few times. The chain couples TRBV20-1 to TRBJ2-1; a weak D match, TRBD2 (6 bases). Looked up from germline, CDR1 is DFQATT and CDR2 is SNEGSKA (reference sequence). V lost 1 base to trimming and J lost 12 bases, with 13 bases between them. This CDR3 has 12 residues. CDR3: CSARGGTVWQFF. The CDR3 DNA follows: TGCAGTGCTAGAGGGGGGACTGTTTGGCAGTTCTTC.

This rearrangement joins TRBV2 to TRBJ2-5, with TRBD1 as a possible D gene (6 bases). The DNA end is more similar to TRBJ2-7, so the J call may be wrong. The CDR3 totals 11 residues. From germline, CDR1 is SNHLY and CDR2 FYNNEI. DNA of the CDR3: TGTGCCAGCGTCCGACAGGTCGAGCAGTACTTC. Translation: CASVRQVEQYF.

Remarks on this clonotype: Because the CDR3's place on the DNA is in doubt, the DNA is left out and the CDR3 is given as listed by TCRdb. This sequence joins TRBV20-1 and TRBJ2-7; TRBD1, the D gene given by the table, was not confirmed from the DNA. Germline values: CDR1 DFQATT, CDR2 SNEGSKA (reference sequence). The CDR3 totals 12 residues, both ends included. CDR3 loop: CSARVLERVQYF.

The chain carries TRBV20-1 and TRBJ1-2; D not certain. The CDR3 loop spans 13 amino acids. In germline, CDR1 is DFQATT, CDR2 SNEGSKA (reference sequence). V was shortened by 1 base and J by 3 bases, with 9 bases between the two germline ends. DNA for the CDR3: TGCAGTGCTAGAGCGGCCCGTGACTATGGCTACACCTTC. Protein product: CSARAARDYGYTF.

This clonotype was observed a few times. The rearrangement links TRBV7-9 to TRBJ2-7, with 10 positions matching TRBD1. Trimming removed 6 bases from V and 3 bases from J; junction bases left unmatched: 8. Germline V gives CDR1 SEHNR, CDR2 FQNEAQ (reference sequence). The CDR3 sequence is 15 residues long. CDR3 in DNA: TGTGCCAGCAGGGCCGGGACAGGGGCCTACTACGAGCAGTACTTC. It specifies CASRAGTGAYYEQYF.

DNA of the CDR3: TGCAGTGCTAGAGATCTTAGGACAGTCGATCAGCCCCAGCATTTT. It translates to CSARDLRTVDQPQHF. The chain has TRBV20-1 and TRBJ1-5, with a tentative D call TRBD1 (6 bases). The CDR3 is 15 amino acids. Trimming took 0 bases from V and 5 from J, leaving 14 bases between them. Per germline, CDR1 DFQATT and CDR2 SNEGSKA (reference sequence).

This clonotype was picked up a small number of times. The gene calls are TRBV7-3 and TRBJ2-7, with D hard to call. V was clipped by 2 bases and J by 3 bases, with 8 bases between them. Germline CDR1 reads SGHTA; CDR2 reads FQGTGA. The CDR3 spans 13 residues. CDR3 in DNA: TGTGCCAGCAGCTTATCCCCCAACTACGAGCAGTACTTC. Residues: CASSLSPNYEQYF.

This rearrangement joins TRBV28 to TRBJ2-3; a possible D gene is TRBD2 (6 bases). This CDR3 has 15 residues. The germline V gene encodes CDR1 MDHEN and CDR2 SYDVKM. The V end lost 2 bases, the J end lost 0 bases, and 9 bases lay between the germline ends. CDR3 in amino acids: CASSLRAGSTDTQYF. CDR3 bases: TGTGCCAGCAGTTTACGGGCGGGAAGCACAGATACGCAGTATTTT. The full variable domain, completed using reference TRBV28 and TRBJ2-3, is DVKVTQSSRYLVKRTGEKVFLECVQDMDHENMFWYRQDPGLGLRLIYFSYDVKMKEKGDIPEGYSVSREKKERFSLILESASTNQTSMYLCASSLRAGSTDTQYFGPGTRLTVL.

The rearrangement links TRBV24-1 to TRBJ2-3; 10 bases match TRBD1. J was trimmed by 5 bases and V by 3 bases; bases with no gene match: 10. This CDR3 is built from 17 residues. Per germline, CDR1 KGHDR and CDR2 SFDVKD. CDR3 bases: TGTGCCACCAGTGATCGCCAGGGACAGGGGTTCGGAGATACGCAGTATTTT. It specifies CATSDRQGQGFGDTQYF.

The V and J genes are TRBV9 and TRBJ1-2, with TRBD1 matching 7 bases. This CDR3 is built from 14 residues. Trimming at V came to 6 bases and at J to 3 bases, leaving 8 bases not matched to a gene. CDR1 SGDLS and CDR2 YYNGEE come from the germline V gene. The CDR3 nucleotides are TGTGCCAGCAACGTGGAGGGGGCAGACTATGGCTACACCTTC. The encoded protein is CASNVEGADYGYTF.

This clonotype has a handful of counts. The chain is built from TRBV7-3 and TRBJ2-7; D possibly corresponds to TRBD2 (5 bases). Germline loops: CDR1 SGHTA, CDR2 FQGTGA. The CDR3 runs to 14 residues. V shed 0 bases and J shed 2 bases, with 8 bases lying between them. CDR3 sequence: CASSLTGDTYEQYF. The CDR3, as DNA: TGTGCCAGCAGCTTAACGGGAGACACCTACGAGCAGTACTTC.

This clonotype was picked up a small number of times. The chain has TRBV20-1 and TRBJ2-3; 11 positions match TRBD2. V gave up 6 bases and J gave up 4 bases; unmatched junction bases: 12. CDR3 length: 16 residues. Looked up from germline, CDR1 is DFQATT and CDR2 is SNEGSKA (reference sequence). The CDR3 here is CSATSGSAFFADTQYF. The CDR3 DNA reads as TGCAGTGCAACTAGCGGGAGTGCCTTCTTCGCAGATACGCAGTATTTT.

This clonotype was observed many times. An end of the junction does not agree with germline; a read error may underlie this. V usage is TRBV5-1 and J usage is TRBJ2-3, with D perhaps being TRBD1 or TRBD2 (5 bases each). CDR1 is SGHRS, CDR2 YFSETQ, per germline. This CDR3 spans 15 amino acids. The CDR3 is CASSLAGASTDTQYF. The CDR3 DNA sequence: TGTGCCAGCAGCTTAGCCGGGGCTAGCACAGATACGCAGTATTTT.

This clonotype was seen a single time. V is TRBV5-1 and J is TRBJ2-7; no clear D gene. In germline, CDR1 is SGHRS, CDR2 YFSETQ. The CDR3 has 16 residues. V dropped 4 bases and J dropped 0 bases, with 17 bases sitting between them. The CDR3 DNA is TGCGCCAGCAGCCCGGAGATGGCGTCCAGCTCCTACGAGCAGTACTTC. Its translation: CASSPEMASSSYEQYF.

This clonotype was found a few times. The chain joins TRBV5-1 to TRBJ1-1, with 7 bases fitting TRBD1. J was trimmed by 2 bases and V by 4 bases; bases with no gene match: 11. The CDR3 runs to 16 residues. The V gene's germline CDR1 is SGHRS and CDR2 YFSETQ. The CDR3 nucleotides are TGCGCCAGCAGCATCAACCAGGGGGGCTATAACACTGAAGCTTTCTTT. This codes for CASSINQGGYNTEAFF.